This record covers a single TCR beta chain. The data stem from a study of control samples from healthy donors and cancer patients. TCRdb's table, derived via immunoSEQ multiplex PCR, lists solely in-frame clones and lacks some. The data show roughly 130,000 clones, roughly 92% seen once. Germline loops: CDR1 WSHSY, CDR2 SAAADI. J gave up 1 base and V 1 base, and 11 bases lay outside the gene matches. This CDR3 is built from 19 residues. The sample was blood. This TCR derives from a man younger than 45 in good health. This chain connects TRBV10-2 to TRBJ2-1; 9 bases fit TRBD2. This chain's CDR3 is CASSEFGGRVTSSYNEQFF. The DNA of the CDR3 is TGCGCCAGCAGTGAGTTCGGCGGGAGGGTAACTTCTTCCTACAATGAGCAGTTCTTC.